This is a list of T cell receptor beta chains from one sample in a study of T-cell reconstitution after alpha-beta-depleted transplantation in children. Each CDR3 protein is one row after TCRdb ran MiXCR on the PCR reads. The table lists a few hundred thousand distinct CDR3 sequences, around 8.9% of them singletons. The material was PBMCs from the stem cell graft donor, obtained from the stem cell graft. The origin of the receptors is a human donor who donated a stem cell graft to a child with SCID. The CDR3 runs from the conserved cysteine through the conserved F or W. Fields, in order: V gene, J gene, CDR3 protein.

v_call: TRBV4-3; j_call: TRBJ2-1; cdr3_aa: CASSQRLAGVSEQFF
v_call: TRBV2; j_call: TRBJ2-5; cdr3_aa: CASSFRDTGLTQYF
v_call: TRBV5-1; j_call: TRBJ2-1; cdr3_aa: CASSLGQPFFYNEQFF
v_call: TRBV5-1; j_call: TRBJ1-5; cdr3_aa: CASSQEEGQRPQHF
v_call: TRBV14; j_call: TRBJ2-3; cdr3_aa: CASSPLGGPSTDTQYF
v_call: TRBV20-1; j_call: TRBJ1-5; cdr3_aa: CSASAGESNQPQHF
v_call: TRBV12-3/TRBV12-4; j_call: TRBJ1-1; cdr3_aa: CASSTSEAFF
v_call: TRBV5-5; j_call: TRBJ1-5; cdr3_aa: CASSLTPIESGPQHF
v_call: TRBV7-2; j_call: TRBJ1-5; cdr3_aa: CASSSKGGEPQHF
v_call: TRBV20-1; j_call: TRBJ1-3; cdr3_aa: CSAAPRTGRRNTIYF
v_call: TRBV28; j_call: TRBJ1-6; cdr3_aa: CASTLRGRHFISSPLHF
v_call: TRBV7-8; j_call: TRBJ2-2; cdr3_aa: CASRPLLLTGGTGELFF
v_call: TRBV6-5; j_call: TRBJ1-1; cdr3_aa: CASSSGTGRSEAFF
v_call: TRBV20-1; j_call: TRBJ2-1; cdr3_aa: CSARDTGLNEQFF
v_call: TRBV10-3; j_call: TRBJ1-1; cdr3_aa: CAIGDLGQTNTEAFF
v_call: TRBV12-3/TRBV12-4; j_call: TRBJ2-7; cdr3_aa: CASSLGPTSGGYEQYF
v_call: TRBV20-1; j_call: TRBJ1-6; cdr3_aa: CSARPDREISYSPLHF
v_call: TRBV6-1; j_call: TRBJ2-3; cdr3_aa: CASSELAGGVTDTQYF
v_call: TRBV7-8; j_call: TRBJ2-3; cdr3_aa: CASSLVGGGRSQYF
v_call: TRBV5-6; j_call: TRBJ1-1; cdr3_aa: CASKIRDTNTEAFF